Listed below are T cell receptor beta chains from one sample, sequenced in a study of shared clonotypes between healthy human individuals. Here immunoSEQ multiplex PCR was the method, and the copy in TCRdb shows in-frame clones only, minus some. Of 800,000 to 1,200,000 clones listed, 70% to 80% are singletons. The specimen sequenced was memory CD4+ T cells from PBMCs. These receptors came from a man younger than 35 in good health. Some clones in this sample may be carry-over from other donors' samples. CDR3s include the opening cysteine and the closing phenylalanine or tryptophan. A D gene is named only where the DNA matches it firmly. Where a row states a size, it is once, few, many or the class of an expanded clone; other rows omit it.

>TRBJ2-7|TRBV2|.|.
TGTGCCAGCAGTGAAAATGGACTCGACGAGCAGTACTTC
CASSENGLDEQYF
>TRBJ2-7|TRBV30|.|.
TGTGCCTGGAGTTTGGGTTTGGGAAGCGAGCAGTACTTC
CAWSLGLGSEQYF
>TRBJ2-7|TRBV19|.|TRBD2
TGTGCCAGTAGTTCTTCTCGGACTAGCGGGATTCGTGGCGAGCAGTACTTC
CASSSSRTSGIRGEQYF
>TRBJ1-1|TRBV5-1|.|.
TGCGCCAGCAGCACCTTAGGGACGAACGAAGCTTTCTTT
CASSTLGTNEAFF
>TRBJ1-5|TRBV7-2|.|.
TGTGCCAGCAGCACGGAGAGCAATCAGCCCCAGCATTTT
CASSTESNQPQHF
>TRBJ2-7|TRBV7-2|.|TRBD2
TGTGCCAGCAGCTTAATGTCTAGCGGGTACGAGCAGTACTTC
CASSLMSSGYEQYF
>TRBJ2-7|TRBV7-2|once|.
TGTGCCAGCAGCTTACAGAACATCCGATCCTACGAGCAGTACTTC
CASSLQNIRSYEQYF
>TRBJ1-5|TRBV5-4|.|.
TGTGCCAGCAGCCTTCCCAATCAGCCCCAGCATTTT
CASSLPNQPQHF
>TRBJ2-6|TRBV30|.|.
TGTGCCTGGACTGGGGCCAACGTCCTGACTTTC
CAWTGANVLTF
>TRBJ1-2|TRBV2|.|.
TGTGCCAGCAGTGACCTCTTTTCGGGGGACTATGGCTACACCTTC
CASSDLFSGDYGYTF
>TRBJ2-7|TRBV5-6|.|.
TGTGCCAGCAGCGGGGCGGGAATTTTGTACTTC
CASSGAGILYF
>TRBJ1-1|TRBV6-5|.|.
TGTGCCAGCAGAGCGACGAGGAACACTGAAGCTTTCTTT
CASRATRNTEAFF
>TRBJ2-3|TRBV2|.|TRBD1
TGTGCCAGCGGGACAGGGGGGGCAGATACGCAGTATTTT
CASGTGGADTQYF
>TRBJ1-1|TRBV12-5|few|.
TGTGCTAGTGGTTTGGACGAAGCTTTCTTT
CASGLDEAFF
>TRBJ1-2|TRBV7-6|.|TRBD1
TGTGCCAGCAGCCCGGGACAGGACTATGGCTACACCTTC
CASSPGQDYGYTF
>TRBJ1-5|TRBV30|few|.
TGTGCCTGGAACAGGGATCTAAGCAATCAGCCCCAGCATTTT
CAWNRDLSNQPQHF
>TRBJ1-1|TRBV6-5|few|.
TGTGCCAGCAGACGACCATCAGGGAACACTGAAGCTTTCTTT
CASRRPSGNTEAFF
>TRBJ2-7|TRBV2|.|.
TGTGCCAGCAGTGATTGGACAGCTGCCTACGAGCAGTACTTC
CASSDWTAAYEQYF
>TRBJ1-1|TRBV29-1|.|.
TGCAGCGGGGCTAATTTGAACACTGAAGCTTTCTTT
CSGANLNTEAFF
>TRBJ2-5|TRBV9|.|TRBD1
TGTGCCAGCAGCCCTCGGACAGGGAGTACAGAGACCCAGTACTTC
CASSPRTGSTETQYF
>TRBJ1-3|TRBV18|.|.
TGTGCCAGCTCACCTTACTCTGGAAACACCATATATTTT
CASSPYSGNTIYF
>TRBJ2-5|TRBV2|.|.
TGTGCCAGCAGTCCACAAAGCCAAGAGACCCAGTACTTC
CASSPQSQETQYF
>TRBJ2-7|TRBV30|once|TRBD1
TGTGCCTGGAGTTCCGGGACAGGGACCTACGAGCAGTACTTC
CAWSSGTGTYEQYF
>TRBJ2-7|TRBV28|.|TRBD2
TGTGCCAGCAGTTCCTACCCCGGGGGGGCCTACGAGCAGTACTTC
CASSSYPGGAYEQYF
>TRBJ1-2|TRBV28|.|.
TGTGCCAGCAGTTTAGGGGAATATCGGGGCTACACCTTC
CASSLGEYRGYTF
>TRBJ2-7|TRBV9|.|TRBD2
TGTGCCAGCAGCGCAAACGCCGGGACTAGCGTCTACGAGCAGTACTTC
CASSANAGTSVYEQYF